This T cell receptor beta chain is drawn from a study of STAT5B mutations in CD4+ large granular lymphocyte leukemia (dated by TCRdb to between 2021 and 2024). Background for the entire study: Among healthy controls, the CDR3 'QG' motif was associated with a particular HLA allele. The study compared the TCRbeta repertoires of patients with CD4+ T-cell large granular lymphocyte leukemia against the TCRbeta repertoires of healthy blood donors. Flow cytometry performed on FACSCanto II or FACSVerse showed that the purified fractions had more than 95% purity among lymphocytes. Results the study describes overall, beyond this receptor: Each patient's main leukemic clonotypes were private, but roughly a quarter of these clonotypes showed up at low frequency in the non-leukemic repertoires of other patients. Compared with healthy CD4+ repertoires, CD4-sorted patient repertoires appeared more clonal, and this difference remained even after the putative leukemic clones were removed. Data were not HLA-matched; higher clonality in CD4+ versus CD8+ T-LGLL could reflect the relatively small sample size. TRBV06-family usage was enriched among the top patient clones (8/27) compared with healthy controls (2/35).

On this clone itself: It has no known antigen specificity. No base quality values were provided; no much bigger clone lies one nucleotide off.

The healthy control group was made up of roughly 34 blood donors, and the Finnish Red Cross blood service supplied their buffy coats. All TCR-sequenced material derived from peripheral blood: patient blood samples and healthy donor buffy coats. Peripheral blood mononuclear cells were isolated by Ficoll-Hypaque gradient centrifugation. Magnetic purification was used to isolate CD4+ cells from the buffy coats of the healthy controls. The Gentra Puregene Cell and Tissue kit was used to extract genomic DNA, and a Qubit 2.0 fluorometer was used to measure the amount of genomic DNA. V drops 5 bases and J drops 2 bases, leaving 3 bases in between. Its CDR3 holds 11 amino acids, cysteine through phenylalanine. Of the read, only the CDR3 DNA is kept; its 33 bases are in frame from base 1. CDR1 and CDR2 are drawn from the germline V gene: SGHVS, FQNEAQ. The immunoSEQ assay at survey resolution was used to sequence TCRbeta rearrangements from genomic DNA. Concerning the study's data processing: In the TCR sequencing data, the lowest productive clonotype frequency that could be detected was 2.59 x 10-5. Analyses included only productive TCRbeta rearrangements, meaning complete and in-frame sequences. Sample clonality was computed as Simpson clonality in the immunoSEQ Analyzer version 3.0. Clones were binned by frequency as very rare, small, medium, large (1-20%) or hyperexpanded (>20%). OLGA 1.2.3 estimated generation probabilities, VDJtools produced V-gene circos plots, VDJdb was queried for specificities, and GLIPH identified CDR3 motifs. TCRdb limited this immuneACCESS table to in-frame rearrangements with V and J called. A share of clones is missing; checked studies link under half to unresolved V genes, and the rest is unexplained. Clone size and V and J calls were adopted from that table, with D and trimming inferred from the DNA. The sample table shows about 30,000 clones, and less than 85% are seen once. In total, the top ten clones hold 3% to 3.5% of the sample.

Sequenced input: CD4+ T cells from blood buffy coats. This TCR was sampled from a human donor in good health. The V and J segments used are TRBV7-8 and TRBJ2-5, with the D segment identity uncertain. The DNA sequence follows: TGTGCCAGCAGCCAACAAGAGACCCAGTACTTC. It specifies CASSQQETQYF.